The T cell receptor beta chain described here comes from a study of molecular identifiers for immune sequencing clone quantification. Findings and caveats of the study: For effector cells, clones above 20 RNA copies held over 97% of molecules; for naive cells, under 1%. Shared barcodes on identical TCR molecules could underestimate the sizes of highly expanded clones.

Source material for naive CD8 libraries was roughly 20,000 to 1,000,000 sorted cells, with 10%, 30% or 50% RNA. When naive CD8 T cells were sorted, they were gated as CD8+CD4-CCR7+CD45RA+. MiXCR, applied by TCRdb to the PCR reads, yields one record per CDR3 protein. This table holds 45,000 to 60,000 distinct CDR3 sequences, around 33% found once. This clonotype was counted ten times or more. What it binds is not known. The CDR3 spans 15 residues. Germline V gene sequence: CDR1 MDHEN, CDR2 SYDVKM. J lost 2 bases, V lost 5 bases, and 6 bases had no gene match. This chain links TRBV28 with TRBJ2-3; TRBD2 matches at 8 bases. The TCR comes from a human donor in good health. Some libraries in this study had Jurkat cell RNA spiked in. Sample: naive CD8+ T cells from blood, with Jurkat cell RNA spiked in. Subset described: FACS-sorted CD8+CD4-CCR7+CD45RA+ naive T cells. The CDR3 DNA reads as TGTGCCAGCAGTCCACTAGCGGTCCTCACAGATACGCAGTATTTT. Its translation is CASSPLAVLTDTQYF. Combining the CDR3 with reference TRBV28 and TRBJ2-3 gives the whole variable domain DVKVTQSSRYLVKRTGEKVFLECVQDMDHENMFWYRQDPGLGLRLIYFSYDVKMKEKGDIPEGYSVSREKKERFSLILESASTNQTSMYLCASSPLAVLTDTQYFGPGTRLTVL.